This T cell receptor (beta chain) was captured in a study of blood T cell repertoires in COVID-19. Across the whole study: Samples came from the United States, Italy and Spain, spanning acute and convalescent COVID-19. In each case, the material was cDNA or gDNA derived from T cells, B-cell-depleted T cells, or PBMCs.

Germline V gives CDR1 LNHNV, CDR2 YYDKDF (reference sequence). V gave up 0 bases and J gave up 6 bases; unmatched junction bases: 8. The CDR3 runs 17 residues. In the authors' workflow: Quantification of nucleated cells was approximated via reference gene primer amplification. Sequencing was performed with immunoSEQ multiplex PCR; in TCRdb, only in-frame clones are kept and a portion is missing. The V and J calls and clone size were taken over from that table, and D and trimming were inferred from the DNA. The data contain approximately 40,000 clones, around 83% of them singletons. This chain joins TRBV15 and TRBJ2-3, with TRBD2 identical over 11 bases. Sequencing was done on a sample of peripheral blood. The receptor was isolated from a woman aged 60-70 years with acute or convalescent COVID-19. This CDR3 is CATSREVLVAGGDTQYF. The CDR3 nucleotides are TGTGCCACCAGCAGAGAGGTTTTGGTAGCGGGGGGGGATACGCAGTATTTT. Full variable domain (remainder filled in from reference TRBV15 and TRBJ2-3): DAMVIQNPRYQVTQFGKPVTLSCSQTLNHNVMYWYQQKSSQAPKLLFHYYDKDFNNEADTPDNFQSRRPNTSFCFLDIRSPGLGDTAMYLCATSREVLVAGGDTQYFGPGTRLTVL.